This T cell receptor (beta chain) was identified during a study of T cell responses to AZD1222 COVID-19 vaccine (dated by TCRdb to the early 2020s). In the study overall: TCR sequencing was performed for about 250 trial participants, of whom approximately 200 were given two doses of AZD1222 and around 25 were given two doses of MenACWY control vaccine. Trial participants were enrolled by age into subgroups of 18-55, 56-69 and 70-plus years, and roughly 160, 29 and 62 TCR-sequenced participants, respectively, were included in these subgroups.

The CDR3 regions of human TCRbeta chains were subjected to immunosequencing. The original pipeline was this. Repertoire TCRs were checked for matches against a reference library of SARS-CoV-2-specific TCRs that had been generated using the MIRA antigen-specificity platform. Breadth was defined as the fraction of unique TCRs that were SARS-CoV-2-associated. Depth was defined as the fraction of total T cells that were SARS-CoV-2-associated. Using the MIRA data, each spike-specific TCR was assigned both to the spike region to which the TCR was reactive and to a CD4 or CD8 class. Log10-transformed breadth and depth values were compared by one-way ANOVA with Sidak's multiple comparisons tests. TCRdb mirrors the immuneACCESS table, restricted to in-frame sequences. Some clones are absent from its copies; in checked studies, under half trace to an unresolved V gene, and the reason for the others is unknown. For V, J and clone size, that table is used; D and trimming come from the DNA. For this sample there are some 78,000 clones; about four fifths appear just once. The top ten clonotypes cover approximately 1.4% of the sample.

Paper-wide results and their limitations: Conclusions about previously exposed vaccinees are limited because only a handful of AZD1222 recipients were SARS-CoV-2 seropositive at baseline. The 56-69-year group was small, and its depth increase did not reach significance, likely because of low power. The vaccine-associated CD4 TCRs covered the entire spike protein, and the dominant responses fell in regions 160-218 and 743-854. Participants were mostly white British and included more females than males, and it was suggested by the authors that clonal diversity may have been underestimated. No day 14 peak-response samples were available, so repertoires were characterized only after the peak T cell response. Reportedly, almost half of the unique spike-specific TCRs recognized epitopes lying outside the regions that are mutated in the B.1.351 and B.1.1.7 variants. After two AZD1222 doses, both the breadth and the depth of spike-specific TCRs were significantly higher than at day 0 and than in MenACWY recipients.

Concerning this clone: This clone's antigen is unknown. Base qualities are missing; no much larger clone stands one base away.

What the time point label conveys for this sample: about 28 days (+/-7) after the second vaccine dose. AZD1222 recipients given second doses at about 4 weeks or at about 12 weeks were pooled, since spike-specific TCR depth and breadth were not found to differ between the two schedules. Vaccinee samples were obtained from the UK trials COV001 and COV002, which included a single-blind randomized controlled phase 2/3 trial of AZD1222 (ChAdOx1 nCoV-19) in healthy adults. For TCRbeta chain sequencing, PBMC samples from trial participants were taken at day 0 and at day 28 after the second dose. CDR1 MNHEY and CDR2 SVGEGT were looked up in the germline V gene. V is pruned by 2 bases and J by 4 bases, leaving 16 bases of the junction without a gene match. Its CDR3 holds 19 amino acids, cysteine through phenylalanine. The kept DNA is CDR3 alone, 57 bases in frame from the first base.

Source: peripheral blood, taken 28 days after the second AZD1222 dose. Recombination linked TRBV6-2 or TRBV6-3 to TRBJ2-1; the junction holds 8 bases that match TRBD2. The source is an adult who received the AZD1222 COVID-19 vaccine. In nucleotide form, the sequence is TGTGCCAGCAGTTACCGGACTAGCCGAGCACTACCCAATTACAATGAGCAGTTCTTC. It encodes CASSYRTSRALPNYNEQFF.